Following are 12 T cell receptor beta chains from one sample sequenced in a study of HIV-infected children after antiretroviral therapy interruption (dated by TCRdb to about 2019). The library was made by 3' RACE. Sequencing was performed on an Illumina MiSeq. TCR libraries were constructed from RNA with a 3' RACE protocol that used unique molecular identifiers to correct for PCR amplification bias. TCRdb trimmed public reads at Q25 via fastp, called clones via MiXCR and kept in-frame beta chains. Rows are combined by CDR3 protein, so each entry shows the most common genes and DNA. This sample comprises fewer than 8,000 distinct CDR3 sequences, about 15% of them detected only once. Around 15% of the sample is taken by the ten largest. Per the publication, the treatment or condition label means: PENTA 11 planned treatment interruption arm or continuous ART arm. This material consisted of CD45RO+ CD8+ T cells from PBMCs, pooled from several time points, taken from a donor given antiretroviral therapy, either interrupted or continuous. The label giving this sample's cell subset or site can be read as: memory CD8+ CD45RO+ CD45RA- T cells. These receptors were collected from a pool of human donors with HIV.

This clonotype was counted at least ten times. The CDR3 DNA follows: TGTGCCAGCAGGAGTCGGGGATTTCGCGGTGAAGCTTTCTTT. Its protein product is CASRSRGFRGEAFF. The chain uses TRBV27 and TRBJ1-1; no clear D. The germline CDR1 and CDR2 sequences are MNHEY and SMNVEV (reference sequence). The V and J ends lost 6 bases and 7 bases respectively, with 18 bases between them. The CDR3 has 14 residues.

This clonotype was seen ten or more times. This chain connects TRBV20-1 to TRBJ2-7; 8 bases fit TRBD2. CDR1 DFQATT and CDR2 SNEGSKA come from the germline V gene (reference sequence). V gave up 0 bases and J gave up 7 bases; unmatched junction bases: 11. CDR3 length equals 15 residues. The CDR3 protein is CSARDASGPLREQYF. The CDR3 bases are TGCAGTGCTAGAGATGCTAGCGGGCCCCTGCGAGAGCAGTACTTC.

In its sample, this clonotype ranks as large. The chain carries TRBV30 and TRBJ2-3; no definite D call. This CDR3 is 11 amino acids long. The germline V gene encodes CDR1 GTSNPN and CDR2 SVGIG (reference sequence). The CDR3 loop is CASGFTDTQYF. Written as DNA, the CDR3 is TGTGCTTCCGGGTTCACAGATACGCAGTATTTT.

This clonotype occurred many times. The chain recombines TRBV5-1 with TRBJ2-5; 14 bases line up with TRBD2. Germline V gene lookup returns CDR1 SGHRS and CDR2 YFSETQ. CDR3 length: 22 amino acids. After removal of 1 base from V and 7 bases from J, the junction contained 24 bases not matched to a gene. The CDR3 protein is CASSLWFLASSGLAGVPPTQYF. CDR3 nucleotide sequence: TGCGCCAGCAGCTTGTGGTTTTTGGCGTCCTCGGGACTAGCGGGAGTTCCTCCGACCCAGTACTTC.

In this sample, this clonotype turned up many times. The chain uses TRBV7-3 and TRBJ2-7; D is perhaps TRBD1 (6 bases). Germline-derived CDR1 and CDR2 are SGHTA and FQGTGA. The V and J ends lost 3 bases and 6 bases respectively, with 15 bases between them. This CDR3 region has 14 residues. This CDR3 reads CASSLGIQGSEQYF. The DNA of the CDR3 is TGTGCCAGCAGCTTGGGGATACAGGGTTCCGAGCAGTACTTC.

Relative to its sample, this clonotype is medium-sized (0.01 to 0.1%). The rearrangement uses TRBV7-9 and TRBJ2-4; 9 positions match TRBD2. Germline CDR1 is SEHNR and CDR2 is FQNEAQ (reference sequence). The CDR3 spans 14 residues. Trimming took 5 bases from V and 7 from J; bases not matched to a gene: 6. This chain's CDR3 is CASSPVAGANIQYF. The CDR3 DNA reads TGTGCCAGCAGCCCGGTAGCGGGAGCGAACATTCAGTACTTC. Full variable domain (rest looked up from reference TRBV7-9 and TRBJ2-4): DTGVSQNPRHKITKRGQNVTFRCDPISEHNRLYWYRQTLGQGPEFLTYFQNEAQLEKSRLLSDRFSAERPKGSFSTLEIQRTEQGDSAMYLCASSPVAGANIQYFGAGTRLSVL.

This clonotype appeared a few times. The CDR3: CASSSGTAIENIQYF. CDR3 coding DNA: TGTGCCAGCAGTTCCGGGACAGCCATCGAAAACATTCAGTACTTC. The V call is TRBV12-3 or TRBV12-4, the J call TRBJ2-4; 7 bases are a match to TRBD1. V was clipped by 4 bases and J by 5 bases; unmatched bases: 8. The CDR3 has 15 amino acids.

This chain joins TRBV2 and TRBJ1-4; TRBD1 might be the D (5 bases). The V and J ends lost 3 bases and 5 bases respectively, with 16 bases between them. Germline CDR1 reads SNHLY; CDR2 reads FYNNEI. The CDR3 runs 16 residues. The CDR3 loop is CASSDGSSPGNEKLFF. For the CDR3, the DNA is TGTGCCAGCAGTGACGGCAGCTCCCCAGGGAATGAAAAACTGTTTTTT.

This clonotype appeared many times. J is TRBJ2-2 and V is TRBV7-6; D unresolved. This CDR3 is 13 amino acids long. The V gene lost 2 bases and the J gene lost 5 bases, with 6 bases spanning the gap. Per germline, CDR1 SGHVS and CDR2 FNYEAQ. The CDR3 DNA sequence: TGTGCCAGCAGCTTATCAGGAACCGGGGAGCTGTTTTTT. Amino acid sequence: CASSLSGTGELFF.

By share, this clonotype ranks as medium-sized. V and J are TRBV28 and TRBJ2-5, with TRBD1 matching over 9 bases. This CDR3 contains 14 residues. The germline CDR1 and CDR2 sequences are MDHEN and SYDVKM. The V gene end was trimmed by 2 bases and the J gene end by 6 bases; junction bases not matched to a gene: 4. Here the CDR3 reads CASSLNYRGQTQYF. CDR3 in DNA: TGTGCCAGCAGTTTAAATTACAGGGGGCAGACCCAGTACTTC.

This clonotype was counted at least ten times. V gene TRBV19 combines with J gene TRBJ2-2, with D perhaps given as TRBD1 or TRBD2 (5 bases each). Germline values: CDR1 LNHDA, CDR2 SQIVND (reference sequence). The CDR3 is 16 amino acids. V was pared by 7 bases and J by 0 bases, with 15 bases between. CDR3 amino acids: CASNSWQGANTGELFF. The CDR3 DNA reads TGTGCCAGTAATTCGTGGCAGGGAGCGAACACCGGGGAGCTGTTTTTT.

In its sample, this clonotype was seen many times. The chain uses TRBV19 and TRBJ2-2; 8 nucleotides match TRBD1. V was clipped by 10 bases and J by 4 bases; unmatched bases: 11. CDR1 is LNHDA and CDR2 is SQIVND in the germline V gene (reference sequence). The CDR3 loop spans 15 amino acids. CDR3 in amino acids: CAILDRGSSTGELFF. The CDR3 coding sequence is TGTGCCATTTTAGACAGGGGTTCGAGCACCGGGGAGCTGTTTTTT.